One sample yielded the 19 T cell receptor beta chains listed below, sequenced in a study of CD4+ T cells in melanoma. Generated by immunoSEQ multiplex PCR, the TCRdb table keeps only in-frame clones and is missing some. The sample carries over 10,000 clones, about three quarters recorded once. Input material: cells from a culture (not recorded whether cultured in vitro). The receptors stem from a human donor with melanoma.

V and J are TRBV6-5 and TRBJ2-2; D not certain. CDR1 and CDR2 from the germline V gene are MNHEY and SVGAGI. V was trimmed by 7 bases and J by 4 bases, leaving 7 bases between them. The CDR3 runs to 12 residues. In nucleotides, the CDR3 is TGTGCCAGCAATGATGTCACCGGGGAGCTGTTTTTT. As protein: CASNDVTGELFF.

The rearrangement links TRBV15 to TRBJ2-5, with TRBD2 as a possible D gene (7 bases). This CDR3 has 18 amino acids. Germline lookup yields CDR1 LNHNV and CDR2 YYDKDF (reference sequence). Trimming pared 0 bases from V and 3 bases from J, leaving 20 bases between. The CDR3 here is CATSRDSGGPGQEETQYF. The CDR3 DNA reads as TGTGCCACCAGCAGAGACTCCGGGGGGCCGGGCCAAGAAGAGACCCAGTACTTC.

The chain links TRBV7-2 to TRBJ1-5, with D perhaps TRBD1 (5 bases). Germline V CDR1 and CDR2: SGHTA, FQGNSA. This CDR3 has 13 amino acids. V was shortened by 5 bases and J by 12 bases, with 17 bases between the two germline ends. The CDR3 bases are TGTGCCAGCAGCACAACCAGGGACGGGGACCAGCATTTT. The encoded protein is CASSTTRDGDQHF.

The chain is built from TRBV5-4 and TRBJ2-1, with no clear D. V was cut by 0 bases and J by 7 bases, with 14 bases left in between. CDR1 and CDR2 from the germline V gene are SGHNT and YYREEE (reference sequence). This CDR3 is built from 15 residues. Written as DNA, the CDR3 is TGTGCCAGCAGCTTGGGGGTCGCTAGTTCGAATGAGCAGTTCTTC. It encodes CASSLGVASSNEQFF.

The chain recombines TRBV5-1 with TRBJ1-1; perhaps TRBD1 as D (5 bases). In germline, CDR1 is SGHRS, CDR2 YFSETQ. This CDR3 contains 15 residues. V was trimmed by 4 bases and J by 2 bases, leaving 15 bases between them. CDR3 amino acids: CASSRGLGVNTEAFF. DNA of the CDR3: TGCGCCAGCAGCCGGGGGTTAGGGGTCAACACTGAAGCTTTCTTT.

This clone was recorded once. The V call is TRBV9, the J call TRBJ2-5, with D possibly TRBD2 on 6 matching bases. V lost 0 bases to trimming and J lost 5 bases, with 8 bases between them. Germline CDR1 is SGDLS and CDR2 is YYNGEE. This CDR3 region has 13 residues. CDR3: CASSVASGETQYF. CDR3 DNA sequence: TGTGCCAGCAGCGTAGCAAGCGGGGAGACCCAGTACTTC.

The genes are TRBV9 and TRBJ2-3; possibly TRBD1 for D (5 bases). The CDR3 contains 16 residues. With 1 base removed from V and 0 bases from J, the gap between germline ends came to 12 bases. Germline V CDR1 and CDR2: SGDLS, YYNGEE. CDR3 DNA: TGTGCCAGCAGCGTATTTGGGGCGACTAGCACAGATACGCAGTATTTT. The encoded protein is CASSVFGATSTDTQYF.

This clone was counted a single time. This CDR3 is CASSFARDINSPLHF. CDR3 DNA sequence: TGTGCCAGCAGTTTCGCCCGGGACATCAATTCACCCCTCCACTTT. The chain links TRBV27 to TRBJ1-6, with TRBD1 as a possible D gene (6 bases). With 3 bases removed from V and 7 bases from J, the gap between germline ends came to 13 bases. Germline values: CDR1 MNHEY, CDR2 SMNVEV (reference sequence). The CDR3 totals 15 residues.

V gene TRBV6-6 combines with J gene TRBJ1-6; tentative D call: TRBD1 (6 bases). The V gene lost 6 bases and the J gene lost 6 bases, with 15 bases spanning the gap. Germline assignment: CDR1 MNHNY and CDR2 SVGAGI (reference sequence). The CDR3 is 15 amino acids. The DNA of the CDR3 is TGTGCCAGCAGCTTAGGGGGGCAGGGTAATTCACCCCTCCACTTT. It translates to CASSLGGQGNSPLHF.

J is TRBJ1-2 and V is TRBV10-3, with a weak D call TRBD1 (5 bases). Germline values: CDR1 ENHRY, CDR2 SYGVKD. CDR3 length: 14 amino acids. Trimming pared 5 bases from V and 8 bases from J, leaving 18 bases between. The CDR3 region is CAISSLGLGDGYTF. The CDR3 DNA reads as TGTGCCATCAGTTCATTGGGCCTGGGGGACGGCTACACCTTC.

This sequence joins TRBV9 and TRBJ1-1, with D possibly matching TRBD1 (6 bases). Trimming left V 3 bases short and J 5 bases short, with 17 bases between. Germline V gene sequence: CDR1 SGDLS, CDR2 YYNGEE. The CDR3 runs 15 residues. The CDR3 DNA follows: TGTGCCAGCAGCGCCCAACAGGGTATAGGGACTGAAGCTTTCTTT. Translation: CASSAQQGIGTEAFF.

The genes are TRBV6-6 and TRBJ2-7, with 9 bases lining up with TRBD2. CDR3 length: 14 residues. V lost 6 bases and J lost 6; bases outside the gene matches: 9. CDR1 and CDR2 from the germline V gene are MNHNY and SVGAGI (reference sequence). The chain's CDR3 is CASSPGLAIGEQYF. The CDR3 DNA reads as TGTGCCAGCAGCCCGGGACTAGCTATTGGCGAGCAGTACTTC.

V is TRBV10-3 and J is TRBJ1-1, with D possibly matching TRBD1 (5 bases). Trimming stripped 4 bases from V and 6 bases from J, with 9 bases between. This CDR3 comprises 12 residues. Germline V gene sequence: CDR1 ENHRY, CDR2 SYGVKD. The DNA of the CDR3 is TGTGCCATCAGTGGGACGGGGGCTGAAGCTTTCTTT. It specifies CAISGTGAEAFF.

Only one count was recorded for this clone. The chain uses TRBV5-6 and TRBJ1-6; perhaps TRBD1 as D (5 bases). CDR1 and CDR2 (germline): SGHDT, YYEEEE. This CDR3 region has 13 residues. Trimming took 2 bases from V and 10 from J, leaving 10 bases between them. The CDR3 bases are TGTGCCAGCAGCTTCCAGGGAGGGTCACCCCTCCACTTT. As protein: CASSFQGGSPLHF.

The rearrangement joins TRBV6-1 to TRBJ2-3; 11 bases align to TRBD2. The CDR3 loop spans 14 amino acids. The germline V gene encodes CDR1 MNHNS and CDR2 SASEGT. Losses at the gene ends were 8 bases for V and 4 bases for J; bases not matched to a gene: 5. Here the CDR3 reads CASALSGGADTQYF. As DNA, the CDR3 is TGTGCCAGCGCCCTTAGCGGGGGGGCAGATACGCAGTATTTT.

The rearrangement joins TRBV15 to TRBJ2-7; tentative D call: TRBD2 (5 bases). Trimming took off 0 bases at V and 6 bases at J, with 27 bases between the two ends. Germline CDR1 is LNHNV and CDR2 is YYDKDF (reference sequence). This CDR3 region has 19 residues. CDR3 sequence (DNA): TGTGCCACCAGCAGAGAAAACACCCGAGGAGGATACCTACGCCGCGAGCAGTACTTC. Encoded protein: CATSRENTRGGYLRREQYF.

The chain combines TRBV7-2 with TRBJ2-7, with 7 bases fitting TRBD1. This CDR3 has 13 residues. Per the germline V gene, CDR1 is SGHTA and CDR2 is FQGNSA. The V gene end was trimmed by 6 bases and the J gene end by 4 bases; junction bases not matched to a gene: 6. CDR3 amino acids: CASRKGATYEQYF. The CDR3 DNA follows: TGTGCCAGCAGGAAGGGGGCAACGTACGAGCAGTACTTC.

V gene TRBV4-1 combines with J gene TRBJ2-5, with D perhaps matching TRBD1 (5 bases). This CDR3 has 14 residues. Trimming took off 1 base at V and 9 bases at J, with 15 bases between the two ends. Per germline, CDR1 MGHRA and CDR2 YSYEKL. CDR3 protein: CASSQGSRLGAQYF. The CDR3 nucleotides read TGCGCCAGCAGCCAAGGGAGTCGCTTAGGGGCCCAGTACTTC.

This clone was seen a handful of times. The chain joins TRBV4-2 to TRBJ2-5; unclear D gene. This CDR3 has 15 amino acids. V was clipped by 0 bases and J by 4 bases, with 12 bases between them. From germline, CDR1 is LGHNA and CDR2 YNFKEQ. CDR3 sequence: CASSQEGQSVETQYF. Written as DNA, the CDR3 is TGTGCCAGCAGCCAAGAAGGGCAGTCCGTAGAGACCCAGTACTTC.